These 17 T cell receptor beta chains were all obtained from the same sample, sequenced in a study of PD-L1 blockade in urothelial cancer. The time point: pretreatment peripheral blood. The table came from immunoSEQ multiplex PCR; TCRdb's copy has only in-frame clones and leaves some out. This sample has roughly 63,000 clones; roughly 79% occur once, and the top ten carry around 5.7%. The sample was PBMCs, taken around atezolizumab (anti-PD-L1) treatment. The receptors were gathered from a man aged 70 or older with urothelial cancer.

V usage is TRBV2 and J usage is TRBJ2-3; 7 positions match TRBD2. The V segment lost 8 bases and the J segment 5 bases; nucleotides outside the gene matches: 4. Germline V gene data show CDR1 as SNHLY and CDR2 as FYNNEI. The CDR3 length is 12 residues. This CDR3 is CASVRERDTQYF. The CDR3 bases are TGTGCCAGCGTGCGGGAGAGAGATACGCAGTATTTT.

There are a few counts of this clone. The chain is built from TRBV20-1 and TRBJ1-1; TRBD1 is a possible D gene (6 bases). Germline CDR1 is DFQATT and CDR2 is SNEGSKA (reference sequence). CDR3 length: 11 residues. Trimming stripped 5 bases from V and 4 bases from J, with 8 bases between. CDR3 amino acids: CSAQDSTEAFF. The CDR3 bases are TGCAGTGCTCAGGACAGCACTGAAGCTTTCTTT.

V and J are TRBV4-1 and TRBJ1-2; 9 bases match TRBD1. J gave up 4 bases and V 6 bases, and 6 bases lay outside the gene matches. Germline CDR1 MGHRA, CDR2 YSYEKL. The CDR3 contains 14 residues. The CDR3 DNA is TGCGCCAGCAGTCCGGGACAGGGAGGCTATGGCTACACCTTC. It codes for CASSPGQGGYGYTF.

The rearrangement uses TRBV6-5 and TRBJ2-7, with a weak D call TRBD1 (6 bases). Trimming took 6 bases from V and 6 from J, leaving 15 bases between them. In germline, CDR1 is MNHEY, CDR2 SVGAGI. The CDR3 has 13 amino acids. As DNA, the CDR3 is TGTGCCAGCAGGGGGAGTACAGGGTTCGAGCAGTACTTC. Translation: CASRGSTGFEQYF.

This CDR3 reads CASSWGQGGEQYF. CDR3 sequence (DNA): TGCGCCAGCAGCTGGGGTCAGGGGGGCGAGCAGTACTTC. This chain connects TRBV5-1 to TRBJ2-7, with TRBD1 as a possible D gene (7 bases). This CDR3 spans 13 amino acids. Trimming shortened V by 3 bases and J by 6 bases, and 13 bases separated the two germline ends. Germline V gene lookup returns CDR1 SGHRS and CDR2 YFSETQ.

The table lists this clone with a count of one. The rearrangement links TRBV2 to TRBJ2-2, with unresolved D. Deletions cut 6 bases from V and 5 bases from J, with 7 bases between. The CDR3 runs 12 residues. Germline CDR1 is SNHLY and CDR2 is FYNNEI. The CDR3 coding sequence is TGTGCCAGCAGACTTTGGACCGGGGAGCTGTTTTTT. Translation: CASRLWTGELFF.

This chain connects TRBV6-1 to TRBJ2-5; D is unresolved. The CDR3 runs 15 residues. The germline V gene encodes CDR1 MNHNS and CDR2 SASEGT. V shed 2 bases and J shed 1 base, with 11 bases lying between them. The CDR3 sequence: CASSESPHPQETQYF. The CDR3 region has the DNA TGTGCCAGCAGTGAAAGCCCCCATCCCCAAGAGACCCAGTACTTC.

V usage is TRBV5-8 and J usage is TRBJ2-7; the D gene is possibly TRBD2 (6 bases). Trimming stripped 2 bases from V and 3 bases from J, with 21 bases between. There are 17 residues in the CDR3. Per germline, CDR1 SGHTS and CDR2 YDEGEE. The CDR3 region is CASSLVTSSHLYYEQYF. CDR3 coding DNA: TGTGCCAGCAGCTTAGTTACTAGCTCCCATCTCTACTACGAGCAGTACTTC.

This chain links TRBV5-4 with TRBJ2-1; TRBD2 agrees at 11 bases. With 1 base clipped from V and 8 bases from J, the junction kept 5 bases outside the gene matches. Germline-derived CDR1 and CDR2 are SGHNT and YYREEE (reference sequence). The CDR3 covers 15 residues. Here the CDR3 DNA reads TGTGCCAGCAGCTTGTTAACTAGCGGGAGCGATGAGCAGTTCTTC. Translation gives CASSLLTSGSDEQFF.

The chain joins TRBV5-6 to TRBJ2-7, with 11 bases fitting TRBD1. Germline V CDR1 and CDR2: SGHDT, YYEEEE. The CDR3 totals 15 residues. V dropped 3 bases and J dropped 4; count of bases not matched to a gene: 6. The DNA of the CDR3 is TGTGCCAGCAGCTGGGGACAGGGGGATTTATACGAGCAGTACTTC. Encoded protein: CASSWGQGDLYEQYF.

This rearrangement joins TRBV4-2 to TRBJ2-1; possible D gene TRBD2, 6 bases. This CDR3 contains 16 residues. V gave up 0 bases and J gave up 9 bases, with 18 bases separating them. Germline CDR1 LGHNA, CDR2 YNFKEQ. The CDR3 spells CASSQESRIPGGEQFF. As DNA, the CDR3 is TGTGCCAGCAGCCAAGAGTCGAGGATACCCGGGGGTGAGCAGTTCTTC.

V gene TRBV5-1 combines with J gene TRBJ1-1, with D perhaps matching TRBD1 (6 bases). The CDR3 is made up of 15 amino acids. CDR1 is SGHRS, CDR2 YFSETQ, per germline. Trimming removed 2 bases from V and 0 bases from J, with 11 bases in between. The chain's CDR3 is CASSFQTGLNTEAFF. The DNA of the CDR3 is TGCGCCAGCAGCTTCCAGACAGGTTTGAACACTGAAGCTTTCTTT.

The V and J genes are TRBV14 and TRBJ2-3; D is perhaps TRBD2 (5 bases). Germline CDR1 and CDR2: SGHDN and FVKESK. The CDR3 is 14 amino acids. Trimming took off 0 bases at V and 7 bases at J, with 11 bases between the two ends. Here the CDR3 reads CASSQDGERYTQYF. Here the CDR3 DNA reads TGTGCCAGCAGCCAAGATGGGGAGCGATATACGCAGTATTTT.

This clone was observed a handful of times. This CDR3 is CASSPIAGGSDIQYF. The CDR3, as DNA: TGTGCCAGCAGCCCAATAGCGGGAGGGTCGGACATTCAGTACTTC. The V call is TRBV7-3, the J call TRBJ2-4; 11 positions match TRBD2. V lost 5 bases and J lost 8; bases outside the gene matches: 8. There are 15 residues in the CDR3. Germline loops: CDR1 SGHTA, CDR2 FQGTGA.

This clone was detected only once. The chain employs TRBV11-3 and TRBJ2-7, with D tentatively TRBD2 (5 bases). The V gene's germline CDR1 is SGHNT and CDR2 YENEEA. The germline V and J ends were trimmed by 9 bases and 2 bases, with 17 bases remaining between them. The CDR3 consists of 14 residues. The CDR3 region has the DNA TGTGCCAGATCCGGACTGAAAAACGCCTACGAGCAGTACTTC. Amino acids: CARSGLKNAYEQYF.

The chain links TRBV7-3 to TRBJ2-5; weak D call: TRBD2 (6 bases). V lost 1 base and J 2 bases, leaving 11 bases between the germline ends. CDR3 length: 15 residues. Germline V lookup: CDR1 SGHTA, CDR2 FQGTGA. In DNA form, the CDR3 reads TGTGCCAGCAGCTTAATGGGGCGGGGACAAGAGACCCAGTACTTC. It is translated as CASSLMGRGQETQYF.

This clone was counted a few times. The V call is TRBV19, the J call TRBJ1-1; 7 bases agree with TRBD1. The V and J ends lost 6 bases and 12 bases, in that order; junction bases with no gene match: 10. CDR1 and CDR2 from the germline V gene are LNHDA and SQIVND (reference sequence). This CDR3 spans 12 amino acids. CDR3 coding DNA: TGTGCCAGTAGGTCGGGACAGTCTTACCCTTTCTTT. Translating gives CASRSGQSYPFF.